A selection of T cell receptor beta chains follows, all from one sample in a study of Graves' ophthalmopathy and Graves' hyperthyroidism. MiXCR, run by TCRdb on the multiplex PCR reads, gives a single entry per CDR3 protein. This table holds some 250,000 distinct CDR3 sequences, about 47% found once. The sample taken for sequencing was peripheral blood. The origin of the receptors is an adult man with Graves' ophthalmopathy. CDR3s include the opening cysteine and the closing phenylalanine or tryptophan.

TRBV12-3/TRBV12-4,CASSLALNQPQHF
TRBV2,CASSEVGGSPLHF
TRBV5-1,CASSPGRGSYNSPLHF
TRBV5-1,CASSLAEPGELFF
TRBV7-9,CASSGAGIAHEQYF
TRBV7-6,CASSLTAVPQETQYF
TRBV20-1,CSARPSPGGAYEQYF
TRBV24-1,CATSDRSGYGYTF
TRBV15,CATSREQGNYGYTF
TRBV19,CASSFPTGRVMQPQHF
TRBV2,CAIINLMGQGADEQYF
TRBV7-2,CASSWSNKETQYF
TRBV7-3,CASSLEGTPDQPQHF
TRBV7-9,CASSVTDANYGYTF
TRBV11-2,CASSPPSRSEQYF
TRBV19,CATQGARETQYF
TRBV2,CASMNRGRNQPQHF
TRBV6-5,CASSNMGEGYTF
TRBV6-1,CASSFPDRGSNQPQHF
TRBV20-1,CSARAEGEKLFF
TRBV7-2,CASSATQVGQGGDGYTF
TRBV19,CASSLGPANYGYTF
TRBV7-9,CASSFPPGQGNTGELFF
TRBV27,CASSQIPDRGETQYF
TRBV20-1,CSAWARGAYEQYF
TRBV28,CASSLDPKETQYF
TRBV7-3,CASRQTGHLGETQYF
TRBV20-1,CSASREAEAFF
TRBV6-6,CASRGGDTGYTF
TRBV7-8,CVSSLLGQTNYGYTF
TRBV7-9,CASSLYLRPNYGYTF
TRBV7-9,CASSLVGADTQYF
TRBV4-1,CASSQDGTPTYEQYF
TRBV19,CASSMGAGANVLTF
TRBV24-1,CATSVGGRIGELFF
TRBV7-2,CASSFFWGRQPQHF
TRBV24-1,CATSDPPGQGYGETQYF